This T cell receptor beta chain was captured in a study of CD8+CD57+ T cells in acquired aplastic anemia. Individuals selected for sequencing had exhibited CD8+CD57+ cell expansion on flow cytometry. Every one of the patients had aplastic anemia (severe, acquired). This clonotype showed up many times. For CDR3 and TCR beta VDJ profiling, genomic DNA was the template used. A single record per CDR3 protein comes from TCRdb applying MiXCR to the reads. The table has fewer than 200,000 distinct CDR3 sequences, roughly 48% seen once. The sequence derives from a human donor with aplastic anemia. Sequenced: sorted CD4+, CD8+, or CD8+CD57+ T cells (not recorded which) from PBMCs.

The CDR3 nucleotides read TGTGCCAGTAAACCAGGGACAGGGGGGAACTATGGCTACACCTTC. This gives the protein CASKPGTGGNYGYTF. The chain carries TRBV2 and TRBJ1-2, with TRBD1 identical over 11 bases. Looked up from germline, CDR1 is SNHLY and CDR2 is FYNNEI. V shed 9 bases and J 2 bases; nucleotides not matched to a gene: 8. CDR3 size: 15 residues. Together with reference TRBV2 and TRBJ1-2, the CDR3 gives the full variable domain: EPEVTQTPSHQVTQMGQEVILRCVPISNHLYFYWYRQILGQKVEFLVSFYNNEISEKSEIFDDQFSVERPDGSNFTLKIRSTKLEDSAMYFCASKPGTGGNYGYTFGSGTRLTVV.